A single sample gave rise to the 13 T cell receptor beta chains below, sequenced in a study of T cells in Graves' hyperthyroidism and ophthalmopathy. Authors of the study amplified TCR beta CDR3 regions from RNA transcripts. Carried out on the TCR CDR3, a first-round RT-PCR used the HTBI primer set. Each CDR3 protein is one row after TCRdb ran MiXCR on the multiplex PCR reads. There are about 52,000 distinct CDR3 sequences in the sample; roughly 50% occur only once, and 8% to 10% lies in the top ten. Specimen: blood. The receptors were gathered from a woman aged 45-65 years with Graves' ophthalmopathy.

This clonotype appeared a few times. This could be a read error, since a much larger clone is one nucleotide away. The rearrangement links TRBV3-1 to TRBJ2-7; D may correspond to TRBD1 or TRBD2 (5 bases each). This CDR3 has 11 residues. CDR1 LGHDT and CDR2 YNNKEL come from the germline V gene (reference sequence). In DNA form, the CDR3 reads TGTGCCAGCAGCCGAGGGGACGAGCAGTGCTTC. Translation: CASSRGDEQCF.

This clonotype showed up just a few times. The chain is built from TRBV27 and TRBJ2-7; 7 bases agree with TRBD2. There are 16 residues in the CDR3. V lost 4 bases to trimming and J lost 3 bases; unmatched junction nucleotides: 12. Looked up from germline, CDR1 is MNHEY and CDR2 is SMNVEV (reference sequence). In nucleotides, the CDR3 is TGTGCCAGCAGTTCGCTCGGGGCTAGCGGATTCTACGAGCAGTACTTC. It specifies CASSSLGASGFYEQYF.

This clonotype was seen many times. The CDR3 is CSARERERTYEQYF. CDR3 nucleotides: TGCAGTGCTAGAGAGCGGGAGCGAACCTACGAGCAGTACTTC. The rearrangement uses TRBV20-1 and TRBJ2-7; 7 bases map to TRBD2. Germline V gene sequence: CDR1 DFQATT, CDR2 SNEGSKA (reference sequence). V dropped 0 bases and J dropped 2; count of bases not matched to a gene: 4. The CDR3 length is 14 residues.

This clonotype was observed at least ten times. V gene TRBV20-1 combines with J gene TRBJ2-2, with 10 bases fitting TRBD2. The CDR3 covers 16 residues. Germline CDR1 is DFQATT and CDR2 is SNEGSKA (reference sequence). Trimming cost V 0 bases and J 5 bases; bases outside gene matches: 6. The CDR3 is CSARDHSGGWTGELFF. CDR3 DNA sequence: TGCAGTGCTAGAGATCATAGCGGGGGGTGGACCGGGGAGCTGTTTTTT.

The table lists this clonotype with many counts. The CDR3 coding sequence is TGTGCCAGCAGCTTAGCTAGCGGGAGCCCTCAAGAGACCCAGTACTTC. This translates into CASSLASGSPQETQYF. The chain carries TRBV7-2 and TRBJ2-5; 9 bases match TRBD2. V shed 0 bases, J shed 2 bases, and the junction held 4 bases outside the gene matches. This CDR3 region has 16 residues. The V gene's germline CDR1 is SGHTA and CDR2 FQGNSA.

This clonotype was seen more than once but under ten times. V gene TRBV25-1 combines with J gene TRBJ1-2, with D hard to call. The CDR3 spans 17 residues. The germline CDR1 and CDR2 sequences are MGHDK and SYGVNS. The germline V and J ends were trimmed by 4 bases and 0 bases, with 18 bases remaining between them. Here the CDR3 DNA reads TGTGCCAGCAGTGGACAATTATTGAACTCAGCTAACTATGGCTACACCTTC. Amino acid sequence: CASSGQLLNSANYGYTF.

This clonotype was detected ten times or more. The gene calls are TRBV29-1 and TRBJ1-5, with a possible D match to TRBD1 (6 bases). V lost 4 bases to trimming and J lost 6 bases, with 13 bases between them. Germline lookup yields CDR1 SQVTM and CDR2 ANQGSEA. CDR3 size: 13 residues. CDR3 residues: CSVGGGLSQPQHF. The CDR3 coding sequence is TGCAGCGTTGGAGGGGGGCTTAGTCAGCCCCAGCATTTT. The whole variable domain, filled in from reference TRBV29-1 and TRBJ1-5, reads SAVISQKPSRDICQRGTSLTIQCQVDSQVTMMFWYRQQPGQSLTLIATANQGSEATYESGFVIDKFPISRPNLTFSTLTVSNMSPEDSSIYLCSVGGGLSQPQHFGDGTRLSIL.

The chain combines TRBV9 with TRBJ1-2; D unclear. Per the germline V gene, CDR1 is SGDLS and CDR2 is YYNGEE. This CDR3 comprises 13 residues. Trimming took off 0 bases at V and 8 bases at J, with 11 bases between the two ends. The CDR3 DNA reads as TGTGCCAGCAGCGTAGTGGCTGACGACGGCTACACCTTC. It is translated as CASSVVADDGYTF.

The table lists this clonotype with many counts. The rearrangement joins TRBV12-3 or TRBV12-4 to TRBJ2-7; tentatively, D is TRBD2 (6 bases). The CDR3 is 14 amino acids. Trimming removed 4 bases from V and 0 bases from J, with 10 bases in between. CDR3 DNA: TGTGCCAGCAGTTCCGGGACTGCCTCCTACGAGCAGTACTTC. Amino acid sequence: CASSSGTASYEQYF.

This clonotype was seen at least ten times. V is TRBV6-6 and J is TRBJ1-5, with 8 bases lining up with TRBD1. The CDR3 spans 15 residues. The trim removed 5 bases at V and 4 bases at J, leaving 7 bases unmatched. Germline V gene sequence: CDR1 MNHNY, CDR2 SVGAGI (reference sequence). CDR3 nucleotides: TGTGCCAGCAGTCATCGACAGGGGATTAATCAGCCCCAGCATTTT. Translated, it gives CASSHRQGINQPQHF.

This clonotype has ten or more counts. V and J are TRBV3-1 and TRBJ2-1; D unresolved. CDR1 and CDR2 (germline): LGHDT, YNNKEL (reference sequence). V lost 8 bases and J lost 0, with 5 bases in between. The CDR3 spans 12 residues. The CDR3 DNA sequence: TGTGCCAGCTCACACTCCTACAATGAGCAGTTCTTC. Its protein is CASSHSYNEQFF.

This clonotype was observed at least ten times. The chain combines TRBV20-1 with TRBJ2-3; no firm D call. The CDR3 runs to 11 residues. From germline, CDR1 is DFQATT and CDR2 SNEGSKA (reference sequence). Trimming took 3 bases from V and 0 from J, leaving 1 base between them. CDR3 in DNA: TGCAGTGCTAGGAGCACAGATACGCAGTATTTT. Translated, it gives CSARSTDTQYF.

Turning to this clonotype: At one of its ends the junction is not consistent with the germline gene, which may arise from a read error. CDR3 in amino acids: CASRRDRANTGKLFF. DNA of the CDR3: TGTGCCAGCAGACGGGACAGGGCGAACACCGGGAAGCTGTTTTTT. V usage is TRBV5-8 and J usage is TRBJ2-2; 9 bases align to TRBD1. Germline loops: CDR1 SGHTS, CDR2 YDEGEE. This CDR3 has 15 amino acids.